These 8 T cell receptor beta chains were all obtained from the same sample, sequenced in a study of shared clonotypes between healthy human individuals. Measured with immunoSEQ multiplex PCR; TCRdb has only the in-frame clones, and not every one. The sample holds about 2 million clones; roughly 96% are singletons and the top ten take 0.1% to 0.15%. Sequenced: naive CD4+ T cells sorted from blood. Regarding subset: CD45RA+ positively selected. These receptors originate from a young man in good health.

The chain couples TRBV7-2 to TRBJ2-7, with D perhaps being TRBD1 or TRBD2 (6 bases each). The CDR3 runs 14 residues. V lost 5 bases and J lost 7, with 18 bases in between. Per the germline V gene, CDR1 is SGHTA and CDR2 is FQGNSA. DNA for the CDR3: TGTGCCAGCAGCCCCCCCGGGGGCGGAAGTGAGCAGTACTTC. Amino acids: CASSPPGGGSEQYF. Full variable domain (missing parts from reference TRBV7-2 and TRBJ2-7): GAGVSQSPSNKVTEKGKDVELRCDPISGHTALYWYRQSLGQGLEFLIYFQGNSAPDKSGLPSDRFSAERTGGSVSTLTIQRTQQEDSAVYLCASSPPGGGSEQYFGPGTRLTVT.

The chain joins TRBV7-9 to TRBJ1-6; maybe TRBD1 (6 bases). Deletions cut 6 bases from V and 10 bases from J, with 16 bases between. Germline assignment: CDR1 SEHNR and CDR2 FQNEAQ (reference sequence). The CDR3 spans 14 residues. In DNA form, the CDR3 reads TGTGCCAGCAGACCCAGATGGGGGGCGTCACCCCTCCACTTT. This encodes CASRPRWGASPLHF.

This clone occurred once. CDR3: CASSEGGQDNEKLFF. The DNA of the CDR3 is TGTGCCAGCAGTGAAGGTGGACAAGATAATGAAAAACTGTTTTTT. This chain connects TRBV2 to TRBJ1-4; maybe TRBD1 (5 bases). Deletions cut 1 base from V and 4 bases from J, with 10 bases between. Germline assignment: CDR1 SNHLY and CDR2 FYNNEI. The CDR3 runs 15 residues.

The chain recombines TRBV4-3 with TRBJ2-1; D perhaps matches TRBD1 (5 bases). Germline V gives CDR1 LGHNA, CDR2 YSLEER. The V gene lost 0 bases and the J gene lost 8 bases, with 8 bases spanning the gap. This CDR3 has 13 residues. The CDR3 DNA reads TGCGCCAGCAGCCAAGAAAGGGGCTATGAGCAGTTCTTC. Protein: CASSQERGYEQFF.

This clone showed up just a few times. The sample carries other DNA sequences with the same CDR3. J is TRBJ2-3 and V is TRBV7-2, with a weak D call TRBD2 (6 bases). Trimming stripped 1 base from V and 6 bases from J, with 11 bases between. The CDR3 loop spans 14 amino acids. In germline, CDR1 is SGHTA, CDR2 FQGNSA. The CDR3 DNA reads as TGTGCCAGCAGCTTAGAGCGGGCATCCGATACGCAGTATTTT. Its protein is CASSLERASDTQYF.

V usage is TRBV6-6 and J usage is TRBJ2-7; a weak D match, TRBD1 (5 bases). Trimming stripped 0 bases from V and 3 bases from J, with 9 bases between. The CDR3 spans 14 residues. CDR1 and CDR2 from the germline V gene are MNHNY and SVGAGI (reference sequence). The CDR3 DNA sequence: TGTGCCAGCAGTTACTCGCAGGGTTTCTACGAGCAGTACTTC. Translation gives CASSYSQGFYEQYF.

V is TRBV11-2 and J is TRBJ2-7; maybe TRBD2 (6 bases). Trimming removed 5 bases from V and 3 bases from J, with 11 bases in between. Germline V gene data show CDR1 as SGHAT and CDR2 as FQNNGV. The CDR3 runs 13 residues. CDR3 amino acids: CASSPGLLYEQYF. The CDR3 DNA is TGTGCCAGCAGCCCCGGACTACTCTACGAGCAGTACTTC.

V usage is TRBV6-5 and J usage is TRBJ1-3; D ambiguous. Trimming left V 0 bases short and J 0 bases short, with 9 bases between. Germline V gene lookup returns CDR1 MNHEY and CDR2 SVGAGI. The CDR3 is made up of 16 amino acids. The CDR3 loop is CASSYSGRYSGNTIYF. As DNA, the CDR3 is TGTGCCAGCAGTTACTCAGGACGGTACTCTGGAAACACCATATATTTT.